Following are 28 T cell receptor beta chains from one sample sequenced in a study of metastatic and nonmetastatic thyroid tumors. TCRdb reanalyzed the PCR reads via MiXCR. The sample has 43,000 or so clones, less than 5% seen once. None of the patients had undergone any treatment ahead of thyroid surgery. The sample taken for sequencing was blood. Every receptor here comes from a female donor with papillary thyroid cancer or a benign thyroid nodule (not recorded which). Some clones in this sample may be carry-over from other donors' samples.

This clone was observed a few times. The V gene is TRBV6-1, the J gene TRBJ2-7, with D possibly TRBD2 on 5 matching bases. CDR3 size: 13 residues. The germline V and J ends were trimmed by 9 bases and 11 bases, with 23 bases remaining between them. Germline CDR1 MNHNS, CDR2 SASEGT. The CDR3 sequence is CASQGEGGLEKYF. The CDR3 DNA is TGTGCCAGTCAAGGAGAGGGCGGTTTGGAGAAGTACTTC.

V usage is TRBV28 and J usage is TRBJ1-1, with 7 bases that match TRBD1. V dropped 3 bases and J dropped 5; count of bases not matched to a gene: 9. The CDR3 totals 15 residues. Germline V gene lookup returns CDR1 MDHEN and CDR2 SYDVKM. The CDR3 DNA reads as TGTGCCAGCAGTTTTCGTAAGGGGGCGTTTACTGAAGCTTTCTTT. This codes for CASSFRKGAFTEAFF.

The table lists this clone with a few counts. The chain links TRBV12-3 or TRBV12-4 to TRBJ1-2, with TRBD1 matching over 7 bases. This CDR3 spans 13 amino acids. With 3 bases clipped from V and 8 bases from J, the junction kept 6 bases outside the gene matches. The CDR3 region has the DNA TGTGCCAGCAGTTTCGACAGGGTGAGGGGCTACACCTTC. Amino acids: CASSFDRVRGYTF.

As concerns this clone: Likely a read error: the CDR3 ends without its conserved phenylalanine or tryptophan. No DNA is shown, since the ends of the CDR3 on it are uncertain; the CDR3 is the one TCRdb lists. V and J are TRBV6-5 and TRBJ2-7; whether TRBD2, the table's D call, matches the DNA was not checked. In germline, CDR1 is MNHEY, CDR2 SVGAGI. The length of the CDR3 is 19 amino acids, counting both ends. The chain's CDR3 is CASSSSNSQLEGGRDEKYL.

With respect to this clone: A single base separates this from a much larger clone, so it may be a read error. The same CDR3 can be traced to other DNA sequences in this sample. V gene TRBV28 combines with J gene TRBJ1-2; no clear D gene. The length of the CDR3 is 12 residues. Looked up from germline, CDR1 is MDHEN and CDR2 is SYDVKM. The CDR3 bases are TGTGCCAGCAGACCTCCTAACTATGGATACACCTTC. Translating gives CASRPPNYGYTF.

This clone was found many times. The chain couples TRBV27 to TRBJ2-1; 7 bases are a match to TRBD2. This CDR3 is 18 amino acids long. Trimming took 0 bases from V and 5 from J; bases not matched to a gene: 13. Per the germline V gene, CDR1 is MNHEY and CDR2 is SMNVEV (reference sequence). CDR3 nucleotide sequence: TGTGCCAGCAGTTTATCGATGGTTGGCGGGAGAAGGGACAATGAGCAGTTCTTC. Residues: CASSLSMVGGRRDNEQFF.

In this sample, this clone turned up many times. The gene calls are TRBV30 and TRBJ2-6; TRBD1 matches 7 bases. This CDR3 contains 15 residues. Germline values: CDR1 GTSNPN, CDR2 SVGIG (reference sequence). V shed 5 bases, J shed 4 bases, and the junction held 8 bases outside the gene matches. The CDR3 sequence: CAWGAGTAGANVLTF. CDR3 nucleotide sequence: TGTGCCTGGGGAGCCGGGACAGCCGGGGCCAACGTCCTGACTTTC.

This clone was counted many times. The junction departs from germline at one end; a sequencing error may be responsible. The genes are TRBV7-7 and TRBJ2-6, with D unresolved. Germline V lookup: CDR1 SSHAT, CDR2 FNYEAQ (reference sequence). The CDR3 length is 14 residues. CDR3 sequence reads: CASSLSSGANVLTF. CDR3 bases: TGTGCTAGCAGCTTGAGCTCTGGGGCCAACGTCCTGACTTTC.

In this sample, this clone turned up a few times. It may be a read error: a sequence one base away is much more abundant. Other nucleotide sequences in the sample specify the same CDR3. The chain uses TRBV7-8 and TRBJ1-1; 7 bases are a match to TRBD1. With V trimmed by 5 bases and J by 5 bases, 8 bases remained unmatched. The CDR3 is 14 amino acids. Looked up from germline, CDR1 is SGHVS and CDR2 is FQNEAQ. This CDR3 reads CASSVQGGRTEAFF. The CDR3 DNA reads TGTGCCAGCAGCGTCCAGGGGGGTCGTACTGAAGCTTTCTTT.

The rearrangement joins TRBV19 to TRBJ2-7; maybe TRBD2 (6 bases). This CDR3 contains 12 residues. Deletions cut 4 bases from V and 3 bases from J, with 7 bases between. Germline values: CDR1 LNHDA, CDR2 SQIVND (reference sequence). The CDR3 DNA reads as TGTGCCAGTAGTAGGGGGGACTACGAGCAGTACTTC. It codes for CASSRGDYEQYF.

This clone was counted at least ten times. V is TRBV15 and J is TRBJ2-7; 12 nucleotides match TRBD2. Germline V CDR1 and CDR2: LNHNV, YYDKDF (reference sequence). CDR3 size: 15 residues. V was clipped by 0 bases and J by 6 bases; unmatched bases: 3. The CDR3 spells CATSRDSSGRVEQYF. The CDR3 coding sequence is TGTGCCACCAGCAGAGATTCTAGCGGGAGGGTCGAGCAGTACTTC.

This clone was counted only a few times. The CDR3 sequence is CASSSSGVRTFF. The CDR3 nucleotides read TGTGCCAGCAGTTCCTCAGGGGTCAGGACTTTCTTT. The chain has TRBV12-3 or TRBV12-4 and TRBJ1-1; tentatively, D is TRBD1 (6 bases). Trimming stripped 4 bases from V and 12 bases from J, with 15 bases between. The CDR3 spans 12 residues.

CDR3 in amino acids: CASSLNRAGYYGYTF. CDR3 nucleotides: TGCGCCAGCAGCTTAAACAGGGCTGGGTACTATGGCTACACCTTC. V is TRBV5-1 and J is TRBJ1-2; weak D call: TRBD1 (6 bases). Germline CDR1 SGHRS, CDR2 YFSETQ. The CDR3 loop spans 15 amino acids. The V end was cut by 2 bases, the J end by 3 bases, with 14 bases between.

The sample holds many counts of this clone. V and J are TRBV7-9 and TRBJ1-2, with TRBD1 matching 9 bases. V lost 4 bases, J lost 8 bases, and 11 bases stayed unmatched. Germline V gives CDR1 SEHNR, CDR2 FQNEAQ (reference sequence). The CDR3 consists of 15 residues. The CDR3 DNA is TGTGCCAGCAGCTATTTTAACACAGGGGGCGCGGGCTACACCTTC. Residues: CASSYFNTGGAGYTF.

This clone was counted only a few times. The chain combines TRBV7-9 with TRBJ2-2; a possible D gene is TRBD2 (5 bases). The length of the CDR3 is 19 residues. The V end was cut by 9 bases, the J end by 6 bases, with 32 bases between. Germline V CDR1 and CDR2: SEHNR, FQNEAQ (reference sequence). The CDR3 nucleotides read TGTGCCAGTCTCCGACCTCTCCTCTTTAGACATGGGAGTTCCGGGGAGCTGTTTTTT. This sequence encodes CASLRPLLFRHGSSGELFF.

This clone was found many times. V gene TRBV11-2 combines with J gene TRBJ2-1; TRBD2 agrees at 11 bases. Trimming cost V 5 bases and J 7 bases; bases outside gene matches: 4. The germline V gene encodes CDR1 SGHAT and CDR2 FQNNGV. CDR3 size: 14 residues. The CDR3 region is CASSTSGSFNEQFF. The CDR3 region has the DNA TGTGCCAGCAGCACTAGCGGGAGTTTTAATGAGCAGTTCTTC. Based on the CDR3 plus reference TRBV11-2 and TRBJ2-1, the full variable domain is EAGVAQSPRYKIIEKRQSVAFWCNPISGHATLYWYQQILGQGPKLLIQFQNNGVVDDSQLPKDRFSAERLKGVDSTLKIQPAKLEDSAVYLCASSTSGSFNEQFFGPGTRLTVL.

To note about this clone: Its ends do not fully match the called genes, so a read error is possible. The chain links TRBV19 to TRBJ2-2, with D possibly matching TRBD1 (6 bases). Germline CDR1 and CDR2: LNHDA and SQIVND (reference sequence). The CDR3 extends over 16 amino acids. This CDR3 is CVSIRMTGLNSGELFF. The CDR3 DNA reads as TGTGTCAGTATTCGGATGACAGGATTGAACAGCGGGGAGCTGTTTTTT.

Notes on this clone: Other nucleotide sequences from this sample produce the same CDR3. The V call is TRBV6-1, the J call TRBJ2-7, with 8 bases fitting TRBD1. V lost 6 bases to trimming and J lost 5 bases; unmatched junction nucleotides: 6. Germline V CDR1 and CDR2: MNHNS, SASEGT. This CDR3 region has 13 residues. The CDR3 reads CASRVTGVNEQYV. CDR3 bases: TGTGCCAGCAGGGTGACAGGGGTCAACGAGCAGTACGTC.

There are many counts of this clone. The genes are TRBV9 and TRBJ2-2, with 8 bases fitting TRBD2. CDR1 is SGDLS, CDR2 YYNGEE, per germline. This CDR3 has 15 amino acids. Trimming cost V 2 bases and J 1 base; bases outside gene matches: 1. CDR3 sequence: CASSVLAGNTGELFF. DNA of the CDR3: TGTGCCAGCAGCGTCCTAGCGGGGAACACCGGGGAGCTGTTTTTT.

This chain uses TRBV18 with TRBJ1-1; D unclear. This CDR3 has 15 amino acids. Trimming removed 4 bases at V and 0 bases at J, with 12 bases between. Germline loops: CDR1 KGHSH, CDR2 LQKENI. CDR3 nucleotide sequence: TGTGCCAGCTCACTGGCAGCGAGAATGAACACTGAAGCTTTCTTT. Its protein product is CASSLAARMNTEAFF. The full variable domain, completed using reference TRBV18 and TRBJ1-1, is NAGVMQNPRHLVRRRGQEARLRCSPMKGHSHVYWYRQLPEEGLKFMVYLQKENIIDESGMPKERFSAEFPKEGPSILRIQQVVRGDSAAYFCASSLAARMNTEAFFGQGTRLTVV.

This clone was picked up many times. Other nucleotide sequences from this sample produce the same CDR3. The chain is built from TRBV2 and TRBJ1-3, with D unresolved. The CDR3 has 12 amino acids. The germline V gene encodes CDR1 SNHLY and CDR2 FYNNEI. V was shortened by 3 bases and J by 3 bases, with 3 bases between the two germline ends. CDR3 loop: CASSEGGNTIYF. CDR3 bases: TGTGCCAGCAGTGAGGGTGGAAACACCATATATTTT.

This clone was counted many times. V and J are TRBV7-3 and TRBJ1-1; TRBD1 matches 7 bases. Trimming cost V 5 bases and J 1 base; bases outside gene matches: 1. Germline V gene data show CDR1 as SGHTA and CDR2 as FQGTGA. The CDR3 has 13 amino acids. The CDR3 DNA sequence: TGTGCCAGCAGCCGACAGGGGAACACTGAAGCTTTCTTT. Protein sequence: CASSRQGNTEAFF.

This clone has at least ten counts. This sequence may be a read error, since a much larger clone differs from it by one base. The chain employs TRBV4-2 and TRBJ2-3; D remains ambiguous. This CDR3 contains 14 residues. V lost 1 base and J lost 0, with 5 bases in between. Germline V gene lookup returns CDR1 LGHNA and CDR2 YNFKEQ. In nucleotides, the CDR3 is TGTGCCAGCAGCCAAGGGGCTAGCACAGATACGCAGTATTTT. This gives the protein CASSQGASTDTQYF.

This rearrangement joins TRBV6-2 or TRBV6-3 to TRBJ2-7, with D possibly being TRBD1 (6 bases). The germline V gene has CDR1 MNHEY and CDR2 SVGEGT. This CDR3 has 13 residues. V lost 4 bases and J lost 5, with 12 bases in between. The CDR3 DNA reads as TGTGCCAGCAGTTCCCGGGACACCGACGAGCAGTACTTC. This codes for CASSSRDTDEQYF.

This clone was observed many times. The V and J genes are TRBV20-1 and TRBJ1-6; the D is unclear. The V gene lost 1 base and the J gene lost 5 bases, with 15 bases spanning the gap. CDR1 and CDR2 from the germline V gene are DFQATT and SNEGSKA (reference sequence). The CDR3 is 16 residues long. CDR3 region: CSARVAGLGNNSPLHF. DNA for the CDR3: TGCAGTGCTAGAGTTGCAGGTCTGGGTAATAATTCACCCCTCCACTTT.

This clone turned up a few times. A much larger clone is a single base away; this may be a read error. CDR3 nucleotides: TGTGCCATCAGTCCTGGTCAAGTGGAGAATTCACCCCTCCACTTT. It codes for CAISPGQVENSPLHF. V gene TRBV6-1 combines with J gene TRBJ1-6; no definite D call. The CDR3 totals 15 residues. Germline V lookup: CDR1 MNHNS, CDR2 SASEGT.

In this sample, this clone turned up many times. At the DNA level, this CDR3 is encoded by other sequences in the same sample as well. The V and J genes are TRBV30 and TRBJ2-1; 7 nucleotides match TRBD1. The V gene end was trimmed by 3 bases and the J gene end by 8 bases; junction bases not matched to a gene: 4. CDR1 is GTSNPN, CDR2 SVGIG, per germline (reference sequence). CDR3 length: 12 amino acids. The chain's CDR3 is CAWRRGQDEQFF. The CDR3 bases are TGTGCCTGGAGAAGAGGACAGGATGAGCAGTTCTTC.

This clone appeared many times. The chain couples TRBV6-1 to TRBJ2-3; TRBD2 agrees at 7 bases. CDR3 size: 17 residues. The J segment lost 7 bases and the V segment lost 5 bases, leaving 18 bases of the junction unmatched. Germline CDR1 MNHNS, CDR2 SASEGT. In DNA form, the CDR3 reads TGTGCCAGCAGTCCTATACCAGCAGCAGAGGGACTATATACGCAGTATTTT. Translating it yields CASSPIPAAEGLYTQYF.